This entry lists 12 T cell receptor beta chains sequenced from one sample in a study of cytomegalovirus exposure and HLA in healthy donors. This PCR relied on a set of 60 Vbeta primers and 13 Jbeta primers. The data were produced by immunoSEQ multiplex PCR, yet TCRdb's version contains in-frame clones alone and is incomplete. The sample lists about 140,000 clones, almost 85% seen once, with roughly 10% in the top ten. The sequenced material came from PBMCs. The receptors originated from a woman aged 55-70 years in good health and CMV-seropositive.

The genes are TRBV6-5 and TRBJ2-2; weak D call: TRBD2 (5 bases). The V and J ends lost 10 bases and 6 bases respectively, with 15 bases between them. The CDR3 covers 13 residues. Germline-derived CDR1 and CDR2 are MNHEY and SVGAGI. CDR3 region: CATQARRAGELFF. CDR3 coding DNA: TGTGCCACCCAGGCCAGGCGGGCCGGGGAGCTGTTTTTT.

This clone was counted once. The chain joins TRBV6-5 to TRBJ2-7; D gene unclear. CDR1 is MNHEY and CDR2 is SVGAGI in the germline V gene. CDR3 length: 14 amino acids. V dropped 6 bases and J dropped 0 bases, with 12 bases sitting between them. The CDR3 DNA sequence: TGTGCCAGCAGCCCCTCTACCTACTCCTACGAGCAGTACTTC. Its protein product is CASSPSTYSYEQYF.

This clone was counted only a few times. The V and J genes are TRBV27 and TRBJ2-1, with 9 bases that match TRBD1. Trimming took 3 bases from V and 6 from J; bases not matched to a gene: 9. Germline CDR1 and CDR2: MNHEY and SMNVEV (reference sequence). This CDR3 has 16 residues. Here the CDR3 DNA reads TGTGCCAGCAGTTTGGGAACAGGGGGCTGGGGCAATGAGCAGTTCTTC. The encoded protein is CASSLGTGGWGNEQFF.

The J gene is TRBJ2-7, the V gene TRBV27; D ambiguous. Trimming took off 11 bases at V and 2 bases at J, with 13 bases between the two ends. The germline V gene has CDR1 MNHEY and CDR2 SMNVEV (reference sequence). The CDR3 consists of 12 residues. The CDR3: CAVGPPPYEQYF. In nucleotides, the CDR3 is TGTGCCGTCGGTCCCCCGCCCTACGAGCAGTACTTC.

The chain is built from TRBV7-3 and TRBJ2-7; the match to TRBD2 covers 9 bases. J was trimmed by 5 bases and V by 4 bases; bases with no gene match: 6. Germline V gene lookup returns CDR1 SGHTA and CDR2 FQGTGA. There are 14 residues in the CDR3. CDR3 DNA: TGTGCCAGCAGCTCGTCCGGGACTAGCAACGAGCAGTACTTC. This encodes CASSSSGTSNEQYF.

The chain carries TRBV28 and TRBJ1-5; 7 nucleotides agree with TRBD1. With 6 bases clipped from V and 7 bases from J, the junction kept 12 bases outside the gene matches. The CDR3 has 15 residues. Germline V gene lookup returns CDR1 MDHEN and CDR2 SYDVKM. The CDR3 sequence: CASSQSRRGRQPQHF. The DNA of the CDR3 is TGTGCCAGCAGCCAGTCCCGGAGGGGGCGGCAGCCCCAGCATTTT.

This clone was counted a few times. This chain connects TRBV19 to TRBJ2-3, with 8 bases matching TRBD2. The germline gives CDR1 LNHDA, CDR2 SQIVND (reference sequence). Germline trimming cut 3 bases from V and 0 bases from J; bases unmatched to any gene: 8. The CDR3 extends over 17 amino acids. CDR3: CASSMGGRLSSTDTQYF. CDR3 sequence (DNA): TGTGCCAGTAGTATGGGCGGGAGGCTTAGTAGCACAGATACGCAGTATTTT. The complete variable domain, with remaining parts taken from reference TRBV19 and TRBJ2-3, reads DGGITQSPKYLFRKEGQNVTLSCEQNLNHDAMYWYRQDPGQGLRLIYYSQIVNDFQKGDIAEGYSVSREKKESFPLTVTSAQKNPTAFYLCASSMGGRLSSTDTQYFGPGTRLTVL.

This clone was seen a handful of times. The V and J genes are TRBV7-6 and TRBJ2-7; 11 positions match TRBD2. This CDR3 contains 15 residues. Germline CDR1 and CDR2: SGHVS and FNYEAQ. V was pared by 1 base and J by 6 bases, with 5 bases of the junction left unmatched. CDR3 sequence reads: CASSLGLAGGSEQYF. CDR3 in DNA: TGTGCCAGCAGCTTAGGCCTAGCGGGAGGCTCCGAGCAGTACTTC. Supplemented by reference TRBV7-6 and TRBJ2-7, the full variable domain reads GAGVSQSPRYKVTKRGQDVALRCDPISGHVSLYWYRQALGQGPEFLTYFNYEAQQDKSGLPNDRFSAERPEGSISTLTIQRTEQRDSAMYRCASSLGLAGGSEQYFGPGTRLTVT.

The chain recombines TRBV15 with TRBJ2-7; the match to TRBD2 covers 11 bases. CDR3 length: 16 amino acids. The trim removed 3 bases at V and 4 bases at J, leaving 8 bases unmatched. CDR1 is LNHNV, CDR2 YYDKDF, per germline (reference sequence). CDR3 sequence: CATSRAITSGSYEQYF. The CDR3 DNA reads TGTGCCACCAGCAGGGCGATAACTAGCGGGAGTTACGAGCAGTACTTC. The full variable domain, completed using reference TRBV15 and TRBJ2-7, is DAMVIQNPRYQVTQFGKPVTLSCSQTLNHNVMYWYQQKSSQAPKLLFHYYDKDFNNEADTPDNFQSRRPNTSFCFLDIRSPGLGDTAMYLCATSRAITSGSYEQYFGPGTRLTVT.

The CDR3 coding sequence is TGTGCCAGCGGTGAGGGCCACTACAATGAGCAGTTCTTC. This gives the protein CASGEGHYNEQFF. J is TRBJ2-1 and V is TRBV27, with D perhaps TRBD2 (5 bases). The germline CDR1 and CDR2 sequences are MNHEY and SMNVEV (reference sequence). This CDR3 has 13 amino acids. V dropped 8 bases and J dropped 3 bases, with 11 bases sitting between them.

This chain links TRBV2 with TRBJ2-2, with 10 bases lining up with TRBD2. This CDR3 comprises 15 residues. Germline V gene sequence: CDR1 SNHLY, CDR2 FYNNEI. V lost 6 bases, J lost 3 bases, and 4 bases stayed unmatched. CDR3 in DNA: TGTGCCAGCAGGGGAGGGACTAGCGACACCGGGGAGCTGTTTTTT. This sequence encodes CASRGGTSDTGELFF.

The V gene is TRBV4-3, the J gene TRBJ1-5, with D hard to call. Germline V gene lookup returns CDR1 LGHNA and CDR2 YSLEER. V lost 3 bases and J lost 0, with 9 bases in between. This CDR3 comprises 15 residues. CDR3 nucleotides: TGCGCCAGCAGCCATTCACTGGTTAGCAATCAGCCCCAGCATTTT. This gives the protein CASSHSLVSNQPQHF.